The present T cell receptor (beta chain) was sequenced within a study of molecular identifiers for immune sequencing clone quantification. The study, taken as a whole, reports: Naive cells had under 1% of molecules in clones above 20 RNA copies, effectors over 99%. Spiked-in Jurkat TCR RNA corresponding to one cell was reported as detectable against 1 million or so naive cells.

Germline assignment: CDR1 SGDLS and CDR2 YYNGEE. The CDR3 loop spans 14 amino acids. V gave up 2 bases and J gave up 5 bases, with 14 bases separating them. This clonotype was detected only a few times. Its antigen remains unknown. TCRdb itself ran the PCR reads through MiXCR, one entry per CDR3 protein. The sample has about 500,000 distinct CDR3 sequences; roughly 25% are singletons. Sequencing input: naive CD8+ T cells from blood, with Jurkat cell RNA spiked in. Subset reported: FACS-sorted CD8+CD4-CCR7+CD45RA+ naive T cells. The TCR sequence derives from a human donor in good health. Some libraries in this study had Jurkat cell RNA spiked in. The rearrangement uses TRBV9 and TRBJ2-7, with D perhaps assigned TRBD1 or TRBD2 (6 bases each). The CDR3 spells CASSVRDKIHEQYF. The CDR3 DNA reads as TGTGCCAGCAGCGTGCGGGACAAAATCCACGAGCAGTACTTC.